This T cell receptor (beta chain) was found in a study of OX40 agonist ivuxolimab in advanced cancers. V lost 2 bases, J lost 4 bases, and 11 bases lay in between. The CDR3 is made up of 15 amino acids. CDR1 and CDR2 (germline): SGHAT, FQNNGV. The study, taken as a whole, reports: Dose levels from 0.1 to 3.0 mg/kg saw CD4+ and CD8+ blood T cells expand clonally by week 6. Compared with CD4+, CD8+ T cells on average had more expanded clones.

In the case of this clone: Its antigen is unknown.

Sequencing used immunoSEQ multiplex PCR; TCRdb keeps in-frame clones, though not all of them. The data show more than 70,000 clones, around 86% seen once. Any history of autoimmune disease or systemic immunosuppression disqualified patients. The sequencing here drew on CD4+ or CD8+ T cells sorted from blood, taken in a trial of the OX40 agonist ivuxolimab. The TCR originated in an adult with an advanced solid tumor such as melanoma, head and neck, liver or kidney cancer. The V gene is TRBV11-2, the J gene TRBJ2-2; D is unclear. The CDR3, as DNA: TGTGCCAGCAGCTTATTTCCGTTCTTCACCGGGGAGCTGTTTTTT. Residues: CASSLFPFFTGELFF.